This TCR beta chain was obtained from a study of cytomegalovirus exposure and HLA in healthy donors. Whole-study results and caveats: The availability of immune exposure information extended only to CMV serostatus. Sequencing likely produced, as an artifact, a cluster of highly shared sequence variants.

Of note for this clone: Its antigen remains unidentified.

CDR1 is MNHNY and CDR2 is SVGAGI in the germline V gene (reference sequence). The CDR3 covers 15 residues. Unmatched junction bases numbered 4, after V lost 2 bases and J lost 2 bases. Whereas donors were nominally healthy upon sampling, unrecorded immune exposures were probable. Primers for the PCR totalled 60 Vbeta and 13 Jbeta. Using immunoSEQ multiplex PCR, the repertoire was profiled, and TCRdb retains in-frame clones only, with some absent. Of about 140,000 clones listed, over 60% were seen once; the top ten hold around 1.2%. The TCR was taken from a male donor in good health and CMV-seropositive. The specimen was PBMCs. The J gene is TRBJ2-3, the V gene TRBV6-6; TRBD2 agrees at 7 bases. CDR3 in amino acids: CASSYGGGTTDTQYF. The CDR3 region has the DNA TGTGCCAGCAGTTACGGCGGGGGAACCACAGATACGCAGTATTTT.